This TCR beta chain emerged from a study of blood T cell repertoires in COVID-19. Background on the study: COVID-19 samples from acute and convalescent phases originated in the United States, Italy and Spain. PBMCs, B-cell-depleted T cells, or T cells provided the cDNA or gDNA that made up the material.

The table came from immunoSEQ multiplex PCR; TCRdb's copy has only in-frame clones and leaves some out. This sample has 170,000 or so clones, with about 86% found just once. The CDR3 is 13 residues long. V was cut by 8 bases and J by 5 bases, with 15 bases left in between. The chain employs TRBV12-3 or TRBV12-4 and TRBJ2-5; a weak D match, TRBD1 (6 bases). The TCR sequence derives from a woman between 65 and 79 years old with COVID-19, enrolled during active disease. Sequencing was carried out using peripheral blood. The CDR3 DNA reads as TGTGCCAGCGCTTCAGGGGCGTGGGAGACCCAGTACTTC. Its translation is CASASGAWETQYF.